These 16 T cell receptor beta chains came from one sample sequenced in a study of blood T cell repertoires in COVID-19. The table came from immunoSEQ multiplex PCR; TCRdb's copy has only in-frame clones and leaves some out. The top ten clones hold approximately 0.3% of a sample with about 670,000 clones, 75% to 90% of them seen once. Sequenced input: peripheral blood. The receptors derive from a woman between 18 and 30 years old with acute or convalescent COVID-19.

This chain uses TRBV25-1 with TRBJ1-1; 7 bases agree with TRBD1. Trimming took 10 bases from V and 6 from J; bases not matched to a gene: 17. CDR3 length: 15 residues. Germline-derived CDR1 and CDR2 are MGHDK and SYGVNS. The CDR3 spells CATENRDSPKAEAFF. CDR3 DNA: TGTGCCACCGAAAACCGGGACAGCCCTAAGGCTGAAGCTTTCTTT.

The rearrangement links TRBV2 to TRBJ1-5, with D perhaps TRBD1 (5 bases). Trimming removed 6 bases from V and 0 bases from J, with 12 bases in between. Germline V lookup: CDR1 SNHLY, CDR2 FYNNEI. The CDR3 sequence is 15 residues long. This CDR3 is CASSKDSNSNQPQHF. CDR3 coding DNA: TGTGCCAGCAGCAAAGACAGTAATAGCAATCAGCCCCAGCATTTT. Based on the CDR3 plus reference TRBV2 and TRBJ1-5, the full variable domain is EPEVTQTPSHQVTQMGQEVILRCVPISNHLYFYWYRQILGQKVEFLVSFYNNEISEKSEIFDDQFSVERPDGSNFTLKIRSTKLEDSAMYFCASSKDSNSNQPQHFGDGTRLSIL.

V and J are TRBV6-1 and TRBJ1-5, with 10 bases that match TRBD1. Germline assignment: CDR1 MNHNS and CDR2 SASEGT. The trim removed 4 bases at V and 3 bases at J, leaving 6 bases unmatched. The CDR3 consists of 16 residues. For the CDR3, the DNA is TGTGCCAGCAGTGTCCCGGGACAGGGGTCCAATCAGCCCCAGCATTTT. It is translated as CASSVPGQGSNQPQHF.

The V call is TRBV6-6, the J call TRBJ1-2; TRBD1 matches 7 bases. Germline trimming cut 6 bases from V and 7 bases from J; bases unmatched to any gene: 8. Germline CDR1 and CDR2: MNHNY and SVGAGI (reference sequence). CDR3 size: 13 residues. CDR3 amino acids: CASRRQQGFGYTF. In nucleotides, the CDR3 is TGTGCCAGCAGGCGCCAACAGGGGTTTGGCTACACCTTC.

J is TRBJ2-5 and V is TRBV6-5; 9 bases line up with TRBD1. Trimming at V came to 4 bases and at J to 5 bases, leaving 11 bases not matched to a gene. CDR1 and CDR2 (germline): MNHEY, SVGAGI. This CDR3 has 16 amino acids. The CDR3 region has the DNA TGTGCCAGCAGTTTTGCCCCCACAGGGGGCAGGGAGACCCAGTACTTC. It specifies CASSFAPTGGRETQYF.

V and J are TRBV9 and TRBJ1-5, with D unresolved. CDR1 and CDR2 (germline): SGDLS, YYNGEE. The CDR3 runs to 19 residues. V lost 2 bases, J lost 0 bases, and 21 bases lay in between. The CDR3 here is CASSVSQGGGVYSNQPQHF. DNA for the CDR3: TGTGCCAGCAGCGTCTCACAAGGAGGCGGGGTGTATAGCAATCAGCCCCAGCATTTT.

The chain uses TRBV7-2 and TRBJ1-1; D is ambiguous. The V end was cut by 5 bases, the J end by 3 bases, with 10 bases between. Per germline, CDR1 SGHTA and CDR2 FQGNSA. This CDR3 has 13 residues. The CDR3 here is CASSRNRDTEAFF. CDR3 coding DNA: TGTGCCAGCAGCCGCAACCGGGACACTGAAGCTTTCTTT.

The chain has TRBV4-1 and TRBJ1-2, with D perhaps TRBD1 (5 bases). This CDR3 is built from 13 residues. Germline V gene data show CDR1 as MGHRA and CDR2 as YSYEKL. V lost 2 bases and J 8 bases, leaving 12 bases between the germline ends. The DNA for the CDR3 is TGCGCCAGCAGCCAAATGGGGCATAACGGCTACACCTTC. It codes for CASSQMGHNGYTF.

This chain connects TRBV24-1 to TRBJ2-2, with D maybe TRBD2 (7 bases). The V end was cut by 4 bases, the J end by 13 bases, with 18 bases between. This CDR3 has 14 amino acids. Germline-derived CDR1 and CDR2 are KGHDR and SFDVKD. In DNA form, the CDR3 reads TGTGCCACCAGTGAAACAAGGGGGGGCGATCGGCTGTTTTTT. This codes for CATSETRGGDRLFF.

The sample holds one count of this clone. The chain has TRBV7-3 and TRBJ2-2; a weak D match, TRBD1 (5 bases). Per the germline V gene, CDR1 is SGHTA and CDR2 is FQGTGA. This CDR3 has 13 residues. V was trimmed by 5 bases and J by 5 bases, leaving 9 bases between them. The CDR3 DNA reads as TGTGCCAGCAGCCCAGGGTTGACCGGGGAGCTGTTTTTT. Translating gives CASSPGLTGELFF.

The chain is built from TRBV12-3 or TRBV12-4 and TRBJ1-1; D unresolved. V was clipped by 3 bases and J by 3 bases, with 5 bases between them. This CDR3 contains 12 residues. This CDR3 is CASSLGHTEAFF. The CDR3 DNA is TGTGCCAGCAGTTTGGGCCACACTGAAGCTTTCTTT.

This chain joins TRBV7-2 and TRBJ1-5; D is unclear. This CDR3 is built from 15 residues. The V end was cut by 2 bases, the J end by 1 base, with 9 bases between. The V gene's germline CDR1 is SGHTA and CDR2 FQGNSA. The CDR3 reads CASSLMSQSNQPQHF. The CDR3 region has the DNA TGTGCCAGCAGCTTAATGTCGCAGAGCAATCAGCCCCAGCATTTT.

This clone came up once. The chain links TRBV1 to TRBJ2-1; the tabulated D call, TRBD2, remains unverified against the DNA. TRBV1 constitutes a pseudogene. The CDR3 loop spans 16 amino acids. The CDR3 loop is CTSSQESGTKYNEQFF. For the CDR3, the DNA is TGCACCAGCAGCCAAGAGAGCGGGACAAAGTACAATGAGCAGTTCTTC.

This clone is a singleton in its sample. V and J are TRBV3-1 (or the pseudogene TRBV3-2) and TRBJ2-1; 8 bases map to TRBD1. There are 16 residues in the CDR3. The J segment lost 3 bases and the V segment lost 3 bases, leaving 7 bases of the junction unmatched. From germline, CDR1 is LGHDT and CDR2 YNNKEL (reference sequence). The CDR3 loop reads CASSHTGTGVYNEQFF. CDR3 nucleotide sequence: TGTGCCAGCAGCCACACCGGGACAGGAGTCTACAATGAGCAGTTCTTC.

V is TRBV7-3 and J is TRBJ1-1; D is ambiguous. The ends were cut back, 3 bases at V and 6 bases at J, with 14 bases in the middle. The CDR3 covers 14 residues. Per germline, CDR1 SGHTA and CDR2 FQGTGA. The CDR3 DNA reads as TGTGCCAGCAGCTTTGACCCAGAGGGATCTGAAGCTTTCTTT. This sequence encodes CASSFDPEGSEAFF. The full variable domain, its missing parts supplied by reference TRBV7-3 and TRBJ1-1, is GAGVSQTPSNKVTEKGKYVELRCDPISGHTALYWYRQSLGQGPEFLIYFQGTGAADDSGLPNDRFFAVRPEGSVSTLKIQRTERGDSAVYLCASSFDPEGSEAFFGQGTRLTVV.

The gene calls are TRBV24-1 and TRBJ2-1; TRBD1 agrees at 10 bases. With V trimmed by 3 bases and J by 0 bases, 13 bases remained unmatched. The germline V gene encodes CDR1 KGHDR and CDR2 SFDVKD. This CDR3 is 20 amino acids long. The CDR3 sequence: CATSDPTSGQGKGSYNEQFF. CDR3 coding DNA: TGTGCCACCAGTGATCCAACCTCGGGACAGGGGAAAGGCTCCTACAATGAGCAGTTCTTC.